This TCR beta chain was found in a study of radiotherapy plus CTLA-4 blockade in lung cancer. Overall study: The study recorded objective responses in around 18% of patients and disease control in 31%. Findings and caveats of the study: It was early blood T cell clone dynamics, with interferon-beta, that reportedly best predicted response. Tumor-origin TCR clones grew in blood after radiotherapy plus ipilimumab.

The repertoire was sequenced with immunoSEQ multiplex PCR; TCRdb's copy has only in-frame clones and lacks some. In the table there are 81,000 or so clones, 78% of which are singletons. The CDR3 is 11 residues long, counting both termini. As to this clone: Its target is unknown. Given the absence of the conserved phenylalanine or tryptophan at the CDR3 end, a read error is likely. It is unclear where the CDR3 begins or ends on the DNA, so no DNA is shown, and the CDR3 is as TCRdb lists it.

The TCR originated in a human donor with non-small cell lung cancer whose response to radiotherapy plus ipilimumab could not be evaluated. Some clones in this sample may be carry-over from other donors' samples. This specimen consisted of peripheral blood, obtained from a patient treated with radiotherapy plus ipilimumab. The chain is built from TRBV21-1 and TRBJ2-3; the DNA was not compared with TRBD1, the D call given in the table. TRBV21-1 is reported as a pseudogene. The CDR3: CASSKAAGLHA.